A selection of T cell receptor beta chains follows, all from one sample in a study of blood T cell repertoires in COVID-19. Libraries were prepared by immunoSEQ multiplex PCR; TCRdb keeps only in-frame clonotypes and omits some of them. The table includes hundreds of thousands of clones, roughly 90% detected once. Material for sequencing was peripheral blood. Receptors were obtained from a man aged 18-30 years with COVID-19, enrolled during active disease. Both conserved end residues are part of each CDR3.

V,CDR3
TRBV27,CASSFLTSGGNEQFF
TRBV30,CAWSVSGAQPQHF
TRBV29-1,CSVEFRGLRTDTQYF
TRBV3-1/TRBV3-2,CASSQEMVGRRYF
TRBV9,CASSVGLYNSPLHF
TRBV19,CASTGRVNQPQHF
TRBV5-4,CASSSSAGLFYHNEQFF
TRBV6-1,CASSEYRSSYEQYF
TRBV2,CASSEQGGTDTQYF
TRBV19,CASSRTSGASHNEQFF
TRBV5-1,CASSLLGTGGIVNTEAFF
TRBV5-4,CASSISGASYEQYF
TRBV2,CASNSAGYQPQHF